This TCR beta chain was profiled in a study of CD8+CD57+ T cells in acquired aplastic anemia. TCR beta VDJ and CDR3 profiling used genomic DNA as template. From the reads, TCRdb called clonotypes with MiXCR, one entry per CDR3 protein. The table lists about 190,000 distinct CDR3 sequences, less than 65% of them singletons. Germline CDR1 reads SGDLS; CDR2 reads YYNGEE. V lost 4 bases and J lost 12; bases outside the gene matches: 4. This CDR3 is 13 amino acids long. The receptor's source is a human donor in good health, serving as a control. The J gene is TRBJ1-6, the V gene TRBV9; 10 bases are a match to TRBD1. The sample taken for sequencing was sorted CD4+, CD8+, or CD8+CD57+ T cells (not recorded which) from PBMCs. CDR3 DNA: TGTGCCAGCAGCCCCGGACAGGGGGGACCCCTCCACTTT. This sequence encodes CASSPGQGGPLHF. The complete variable domain, with remaining parts taken from reference TRBV9 and TRBJ1-6, reads DSGVTQTPKHLITATGQRVTLRCSPRSGDLSVYWYQQSLDQGLQFLIQYYNGEERAKGNILERFSAQQFPDLHSELNLSSLELGDSALYFCASSPGQGGPLHFGNGTRLTVT.